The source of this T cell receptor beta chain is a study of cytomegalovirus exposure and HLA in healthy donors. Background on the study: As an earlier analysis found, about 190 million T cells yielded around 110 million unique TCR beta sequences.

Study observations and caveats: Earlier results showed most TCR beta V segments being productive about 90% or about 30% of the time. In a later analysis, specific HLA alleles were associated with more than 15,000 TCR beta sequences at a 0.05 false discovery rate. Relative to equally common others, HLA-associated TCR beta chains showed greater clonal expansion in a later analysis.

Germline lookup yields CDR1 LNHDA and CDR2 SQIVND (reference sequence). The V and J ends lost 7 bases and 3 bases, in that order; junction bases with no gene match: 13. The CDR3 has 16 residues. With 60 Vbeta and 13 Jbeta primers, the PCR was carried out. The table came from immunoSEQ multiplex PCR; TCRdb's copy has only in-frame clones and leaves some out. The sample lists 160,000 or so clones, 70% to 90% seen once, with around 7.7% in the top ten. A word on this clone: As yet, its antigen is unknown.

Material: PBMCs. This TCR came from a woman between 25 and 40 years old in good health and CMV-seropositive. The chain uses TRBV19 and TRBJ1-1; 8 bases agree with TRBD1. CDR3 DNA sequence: TGTGCCAGTAAGCCGGACAGGGAGGGACGGGACACTGAAGCTTTCTTT. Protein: CASKPDREGRDTEAFF.